This is a list of T cell receptor beta chains from one sample in a study of OX40 agonist ivuxolimab in advanced cancers. Here immunoSEQ multiplex PCR was the method, and the copy in TCRdb shows in-frame clones only, minus some. In the table there are approximately 92,000 clones, roughly 94% of which are singletons. This material consisted of CD4+ or CD8+ T cells sorted from blood, taken in a trial of the OX40 agonist ivuxolimab. Receptor source: an adult with an advanced solid tumor such as melanoma, head and neck, liver or kidney cancer. Both conserved end residues are part of each CDR3. D genes are given only for firm matches. Clone sizes are given selectively: once, few, many, or a class where the clone is expanded.

v_gene	abundance	j_gene	d_gene	CDR3nt	CDR3aa
TRBV14	.	TRBJ1-2	.	TGTGCCAGCAGCCAAGAAGGAAGTCCCTATGGCTACACCTTC	CASSQEGSPYGYTF
TRBV2	.	TRBJ2-2	.	TGTGCCAGCCGCGGGGTAGCGACCTACACCGGGGAGCTGTTTTTT	CASRGVATYTGELFF
TRBV7-9	.	TRBJ2-1	.	TGTGCCAGCAGCTTATACGAGGATGCCTACAATGAGCAGTTCTTC	CASSLYEDAYNEQFF
TRBV5-6	once	TRBJ1-1	.	TGTGCCAGCAGCTTACGACCCGGAGGGACCACTGAAGCTTTCTTT	CASSLRPGGTTEAFF
TRBV10-2	.	TRBJ2-5	.	TGCGCCAGCAGTGAGAGTGGACTTATCGTAGAGACCCAGTACTTC	CASSESGLIVETQYF
TRBV28	.	TRBJ1-2	.	TGTGCCAGCAGTTTGACCGAGGCTGGCTACACCTTC	CASSLTEAGYTF
TRBV19	.	TRBJ1-2	.	TGTGCCAGTATGTGGCAGGGAAACGGCTACACCTTC	CASMWQGNGYTF
TRBV9	.	TRBJ2-1	.	TGTGCCAGCAGCGTAAACCCGTACAATGAGCAGTTCTTC	CASSVNPYNEQFF
TRBV4-2	.	TRBJ1-1	.	TGTGCCAGCAGCCAAGAGGGGTCCACTGAAGCTTTCTTT	CASSQEGSTEAFF
TRBV29-1	.	TRBJ1-2	TRBD1	TGCAGCGCCGGACAGGGGTTGGGCTATGGCTACACCTTC	CSAGQGLGYGYTF
TRBV27	.	TRBJ2-7	TRBD2	TGTGCCAGCAGTTTGCGCGGGAGGGGTTACGAGCAGTACTTC	CASSLRGRGYEQYF
TRBV9	.	TRBJ2-3	TRBD1	TGTGCCAGCAGCGTAGGGGACAGGACAGGGCCCACAGATACGCAGTATTTT	CASSVGDRTGPTDTQYF
TRBV29-1	.	TRBJ2-3	.	TGCAGCGTTGATCGAACTCCACCTGGCACAGATACGCAGTATTTT	CSVDRTPPGTDTQYF
TRBV9	.	TRBJ1-2	TRBD1	TGTGCCAGCAGCCCACTGGGACAGGGGGCGGGGGGCTACACCTTC	CASSPLGQGAGGYTF
TRBV20-1	.	TRBJ2-3	.	TGCAGTGCCCACCTCGGAGATACGCAGTATTTT	CSAHLGDTQYF
TRBV7-8	.	TRBJ1-6	.	TGTGCCAGCAGCTCCTTTTTGGACAGTATCTCCTATAATTCACCCCTCCACTTT	CASSSFLDSISYNSPLHF
TRBV7-2	.	TRBJ1-5	TRBD1	TGTGCCAGCAGCGGGGGACAGGGTGGCAATCAGCCCCAGCATTTT	CASSGGQGGNQPQHF
TRBV7-2	.	TRBJ2-2	TRBD1	TGTGCCAGCAGCCCAGGGGGCGCGATATTTCCGAACACCGGGGAGCTGTTTTTT	CASSPGGAIFPNTGELFF
TRBV9	.	TRBJ2-1	.	TGTGCCAGCAGCGTAGCCCCGGGAGAGAATGAGCAGTTCTTC	CASSVAPGENEQFF
TRBV6-5	.	TRBJ2-1	.	TGTGCCAGCAGTTACTCCCTTACGACCCTTCGGGGGCAGTTCTTC	CASSYSLTTLRGQFF
TRBV5-1	.	TRBJ1-1	.	TGCGCCAGCAGCTTGGTGTCAGGGTCTTTCACTGAAGCTTTCTTT	CASSLVSGSFTEAFF
TRBV7-9	.	TRBJ2-5	.	TGTGCCAGCAGCTTAGATGGGACTGGAGGTGAGACCCAGTACTTC	CASSLDGTGGETQYF
TRBV11-1	once	TRBJ2-1	.	TGTGCCAGCAGAGGGGGGGGCAATGAGCAGTTCTTC	CASRGGGNEQFF
TRBV19	.	TRBJ2-1	TRBD2	TGTGCCAGTAGTAGGATACTAGCGGGAGTCCGCAATGAGCAGTTCTTC	CASSRILAGVRNEQFF